One sample yielded the 30 T cell receptor beta chains listed below, sequenced in a study of identical twins. TCRdb used MiXCR to reprocess the 5' RACE reads, holding one entry per CDR3 protein. The data contain fewer than 900,000 distinct CDR3 sequences, approximately 21% of them singletons. In addition, the sample was reused for a study of T cells expressing NK-cell markers.

Sequences were obtained from PBMCs. These receptor sequences come from a woman between 18 and 30 years old in good health.

For this clonotype: The CDR3 does not close with the conserved phenylalanine or tryptophan, likely indicating a read error. The chain joins TRBV5-4 to TRBJ2-2; D remains ambiguous. V was pared by 0 bases and J by 6 bases, with 9 bases between. The CDR3 sequence is 14 residues long. Germline assignment: CDR1 SGHNT and CDR2 YYREEE (reference sequence). The CDR3 DNA sequence: TGTGCCAGCAGCTTGGGTCTCCTCTCCGGGGAGCTGTTTTGT. Residues: CASSLGLLSGELFC.

CDR3 loop: CASSGGGGSSYEQYF. In DNA, the CDR3 is TGTGCCAGCAGCGGAGGGGGGGGGTCATCCTACGAGCAGTACTTC. The rearrangement links TRBV9 to TRBJ2-7; tentatively, D is TRBD2 (7 bases). V was trimmed by 3 bases and J by 1 base, leaving 14 bases between them. Germline V gene data show CDR1 as SGDLS and CDR2 as YYNGEE. The CDR3 covers 15 residues.

The chain uses TRBV29-1 and TRBJ2-5, with 11 bases fitting TRBD2. The CDR3 spans 15 residues. Germline V gene data show CDR1 as SQVTM and CDR2 as ANQGSEA. V gave up 3 bases and J gave up 0 bases; unmatched junction bases: 3. CDR3: CSVDTSGGYQETQYF. CDR3 sequence (DNA): TGCAGCGTTGATACTAGCGGGGGATACCAAGAGACCCAGTACTTC.

V is TRBV10-2 and J is TRBJ2-2; 11 bases are shared with TRBD2. The ends lost 9 bases at V and 5 bases at J; junction bases unmatched: 11. The CDR3 length is 16 residues. Looked up from germline, CDR1 is WSHSY and CDR2 is SAAADI. CDR3 nucleotides: TGCGCCAGTCGGTCCGGGACTAGCGGAAAAACCGGGGAGCTGTTTTTT. Translating it yields CASRSGTSGKTGELFF.

The sample holds a few counts of this clonotype. V and J are TRBV6-1 and TRBJ1-1, with no clear D. The CDR3 runs 14 residues. The germline gives CDR1 MNHNS, CDR2 SASEGT. The V gene lost 1 base and the J gene lost 7 bases, with 13 bases spanning the gap. The CDR3 region is CASSEGTSKSEAFF. The CDR3, as DNA: TGTGCCAGCAGTGAAGGGACGTCAAAGAGTGAAGCTTTCTTT.

This clonotype has a handful of counts. The V call is TRBV9, the J call TRBJ2-3; D gene uncertain. CDR3 length: 13 amino acids. Trimming removed 1 base from V and 4 bases from J, with 7 bases in between. Germline V gives CDR1 SGDLS, CDR2 YYNGEE. DNA for the CDR3: TGTGCCAGCAGCGTAAGACCCTCAGATACGCAGTATTTT. This codes for CASSVRPSDTQYF.

CDR3 nucleotides: TGTGCCAGCAGTGCCGACAGCTCTGGAAACACCATATATTTT. As protein: CASSADSSGNTIYF. The V gene is TRBV12-3 or TRBV12-4, the J gene TRBJ1-3, with D possibly TRBD1 on 5 matching bases. The CDR3 is 14 amino acids. Trimming removed 5 bases at V and 0 bases at J, with 8 bases between.

The genes are TRBV20-1 and TRBJ2-1, with 8 nucleotides matching TRBD2. Per germline, CDR1 DFQATT and CDR2 SNEGSKA (reference sequence). Losses at the gene ends were 5 bases for V and 5 bases for J; bases not matched to a gene: 11. The CDR3 consists of 15 residues. The DNA for the CDR3 is TGCAGTGCTCCTCTCCTAGCGGGCGTAAACAATGAGCAGTTCTTC. Translated, it gives CSAPLLAGVNNEQFF.

This chain uses TRBV12-3 or TRBV12-4 with TRBJ1-2; 7 bases are shared with TRBD1. The CDR3 spans 13 residues. V lost 6 bases, J lost 8 bases, and 9 bases stayed unmatched. The CDR3 reads CASRPGTVRGYTF. CDR3 in DNA: TGTGCCAGCAGACCTGGGACAGTTCGGGGCTACACCTTC.

The genes are TRBV27 and TRBJ2-3; no clear D gene. Per the germline V gene, CDR1 is MNHEY and CDR2 is SMNVEV (reference sequence). The V end lost 2 bases, the J end lost 6 bases, and 12 bases lay between the germline ends. This CDR3 contains 14 residues. The CDR3 bases are TGTGCCAGCAGTTTAAAGGATCTTAAGGATACGCAGTATTTT. Protein sequence: CASSLKDLKDTQYF.

The J gene is TRBJ2-3, the V gene TRBV13, with TRBD2 matching 7 bases. From germline, CDR1 is PRHDT and CDR2 FYEKMQ (reference sequence). V gave up 8 bases and J gave up 4 bases; unmatched junction bases: 12. There are 15 residues in the CDR3. CDR3 protein: CASSIPTGGPDTQYF. CDR3 coding DNA: TGTGCCAGCTCCATTCCAACGGGAGGACCAGATACGCAGTATTTT.

The chain is built from TRBV4-2 and TRBJ2-5; D remains unclear. The CDR3 contains 14 residues. Germline loops: CDR1 LGHNA, CDR2 YNFKEQ. V gave up 0 bases and J gave up 9 bases, with 14 bases separating them. The CDR3 DNA reads TGTGCCAGCAGCCAAGACGGCTACCAAAGGGCCCAGTACTTC. It encodes CASSQDGYQRAQYF.

V is TRBV11-1 and J is TRBJ2-1, with D possibly TRBD2 on 6 matching bases. Germline V lookup: CDR1 SGHAT, CDR2 FQDESV (reference sequence). With 5 bases removed from V and 12 bases from J, the gap between germline ends came to 38 bases. The CDR3 is made up of 20 amino acids. CDR3 coding DNA: TGTGCCAGCAGCACTAGCCCAACTTCCCTTAGTGCCCGGGAGCCCAAGGGGCAGTTCTTC. It encodes CASSTSPTSLSAREPKGQFF. The entire variable domain, with the rest obtained from reference TRBV11-1 and TRBJ2-1, is as follows: EAEVAQSPRYKITEKSQAVAFWCDPISGHATLYWYRQILGQGPELLVQFQDESVVDDSQLPKDRFSAERLKGVDSTLKIQPAELGDSAMYLCASSTSPTSLSAREPKGQFFGPGTRLTVL.

CDR3 loop: CATSRGGPSYEQYF. The CDR3 coding sequence is TGTGCCACCAGCAGAGGGGGACCATCCTACGAGCAGTACTTC. The rearrangement links TRBV15 to TRBJ2-7, with D perhaps assigned TRBD1 or TRBD2 (5 bases each). The germline CDR1 and CDR2 sequences are LNHNV and YYDKDF (reference sequence). The CDR3 is made up of 14 amino acids. With 1 base removed from V and 1 base from J, the gap between germline ends came to 8 bases.

This clonotype was counted many times. The genes are TRBV12-3 or TRBV12-4 and TRBJ2-3, with 8 bases identical to TRBD1. V lost 6 bases to trimming and J lost 5 bases; unmatched junction nucleotides: 4. The CDR3 runs to 13 residues. The CDR3 coding sequence is TGTGCCAGCAGGCAGGGGGCAGGAGATACGCAGTATTTT. As protein: CASRQGAGDTQYF.

This rearrangement joins TRBV11-3 to TRBJ1-2; 8 positions match TRBD1. V lost 5 bases and J lost 8; bases outside the gene matches: 7. The CDR3 spans 13 residues. Per germline, CDR1 SGHNT and CDR2 YENEEA. DNA of the CDR3: TGTGCCAGCAGCCAGGACAGGGTCGGAGGCTACACCTTC. Protein: CASSQDRVGGYTF.

The chain uses TRBV5-1 and TRBJ2-4; TRBD2 is a possible D gene (6 bases). Trimming cost V 2 bases and J 8 bases, with 20 bases left between them. CDR3 length: 16 residues. Germline CDR1 and CDR2: SGHRS and YFSETQ. The CDR3 sequence: CASSFVEGHGSDIQYF. Here the CDR3 DNA reads TGCGCCAGCAGCTTTGTGGAGGGCCATGGTTCGGACATTCAGTACTTC.

This clonotype was recorded many times. The gene calls are TRBV20-1 and TRBJ2-3; TRBD1 or TRBD2 may be the D gene (6 bases each). This CDR3 has 13 residues. V dropped 4 bases and J dropped 1 base, with 9 bases sitting between them. The V gene's germline CDR1 is DFQATT and CDR2 SNEGSKA (reference sequence). This CDR3 reads CSANGGGTDTQYF. CDR3 bases: TGCAGTGCTAACGGGGGCGGCACAGATACGCAGTATTTT.

This clonotype occurred a few times. J is TRBJ2-1 and V is TRBV12-3 or TRBV12-4; TRBD1 matches at 7 bases. This CDR3 region has 14 residues. The junction had 5 bases not matched to a gene; V was cut back by 6 bases and J by 3 bases. The DNA of the CDR3 is TGTGCCAGCAGGAACCGGGACAGCTACAATGAGCAGTTCTTC. Translated, it gives CASRNRDSYNEQFF.

The chain combines TRBV7-6 with TRBJ2-3, with 14 bases fitting TRBD2. The CDR3 length is 17 residues. From germline, CDR1 is SGHVS and CDR2 FNYEAQ. V shed 5 bases, J shed 5 bases, and the junction held 9 bases outside the gene matches. The CDR3 DNA follows: TGTGCCAGCAGCCTCAGACTAGCGGGGGGGTATATAGATACGCAGTATTTT. As protein: CASSLRLAGGYIDTQYF. Filled out from reference TRBV7-6 and TRBJ2-3, the complete variable domain reads GAGVSQSPRYKVTKRGQDVALRCDPISGHVSLYWYRQALGQGPEFLTYFNYEAQQDKSGLPNDRFSAERPEGSISTLTIQRTEQRDSAMYRCASSLRLAGGYIDTQYFGPGTRLTVL.

This rearrangement joins TRBV5-1 to TRBJ2-1; D is ambiguous. Germline CDR1 reads SGHRS; CDR2 reads YFSETQ. This CDR3 is 15 amino acids long. V lost 3 bases and J 0 bases, leaving 10 bases between the germline ends. The CDR3 sequence is CASSWAVNSYNEQFF. CDR3 DNA sequence: TGCGCCAGCAGCTGGGCAGTTAACTCCTACAATGAGCAGTTCTTC.

The chain carries TRBV4-2 and TRBJ2-5, with D perhaps matching TRBD2 (7 bases). CDR3 length equals 15 residues. V lost 0 bases to trimming and J lost 5 bases, with 13 bases between them. Germline V lookup: CDR1 LGHNA, CDR2 YNFKEQ. CDR3 amino acids: CASSQERGGAETQYF. The CDR3 DNA is TGTGCCAGCAGCCAAGAGAGGGGGGGGGCCGAGACCCAGTACTTC.

This chain connects TRBV4-3 to TRBJ2-6; D ambiguous. V shed 2 bases and J shed 2 bases, with 7 bases lying between them. Germline V CDR1 and CDR2: LGHNA, YSLEER. CDR3 length: 15 residues. CDR3 DNA: TGCGCCAGCAGCCAAAGGAGAGCTGGGGCCAACGTCCTGACTTTC. Protein sequence: CASSQRRAGANVLTF.

The V call is TRBV7-9, the J call TRBJ1-2, with no clear D. This CDR3 contains 13 residues. Trimming shortened V by 6 bases and J by 4 bases, and 12 bases separated the two germline ends. CDR1 is SEHNR and CDR2 is FQNEAQ in the germline V gene (reference sequence). CDR3 in DNA: TGTGCCAGCAGGTACACTAGGACCTATGGCTACACCTTC. It codes for CASRYTRTYGYTF.

This clonotype was seen only a few times. This CDR3 is CASSSRPSGTGELFF. CDR3 coding DNA: TGTGCCAGCAGCTCCAGGCCCAGCGGCACCGGGGAGCTGTTTTTT. The chain is built from TRBV7-2 and TRBJ2-2, with D tentatively TRBD2 (5 bases). The CDR3 extends over 15 amino acids. The germline gives CDR1 SGHTA, CDR2 FQGNSA. V dropped 4 bases and J dropped 4 bases, with 13 bases sitting between them. The full variable domain, rest sourced from reference TRBV7-2 and TRBJ2-2, is GAGVSQSPSNKVTEKGKDVELRCDPISGHTALYWYRQSLGQGLEFLIYFQGNSAPDKSGLPSDRFSAERTGGSVSTLTIQRTQQEDSAVYLCASSSRPSGTGELFFGEGSRLTVL.

This clonotype was recorded many times. The V and J genes are TRBV18 and TRBJ2-5; 13 positions match TRBD2. CDR1 and CDR2 (germline): KGHSH, LQKENI. The CDR3 totals 18 residues. V shed 3 bases, J shed 0 bases, and the junction held 7 bases outside the gene matches. CDR3 nucleotides: TGTGCCAGCTCACCGGGACTAGCGGGGCGAGACGACCAAGAGACCCAGTACTTC. Its translation is CASSPGLAGRDDQETQYF.

This chain links TRBV15 with TRBJ2-3, with TRBD2 matching 8 bases. Germline trimming cut 0 bases from V and 2 bases from J; bases unmatched to any gene: 7. Germline loops: CDR1 LNHNV, CDR2 YYDKDF (reference sequence). This CDR3 has 17 amino acids. The DNA of the CDR3 is TGTGCCACCAGCAGAGATACCCTAGCGGGTTCCACAGATACGCAGTATTTT. Its translation: CATSRDTLAGSTDTQYF.

This clonotype was observed a handful of times. V usage is TRBV4-3 and J usage is TRBJ1-4; tentative D call: TRBD1 (5 bases). The germline V gene encodes CDR1 LGHNA and CDR2 YSLEER. V gave up 1 base and J gave up 8 bases, with 8 bases separating them. There are 13 residues in the CDR3. The DNA of the CDR3 is TGCGCCAGCAGCCAAGGAGAGGGGGAAAAACTGTTTTTT. Amino acid sequence: CASSQGEGEKLFF.

This sequence joins TRBV7-8 and TRBJ2-3; 7 nucleotides match TRBD1. The CDR3 is 13 amino acids. Germline V lookup: CDR1 SGHVS, CDR2 FQNEAQ. In DNA, the CDR3 is TGTGCTAGTGGGGCAGGGGGACCAGATACGCAGTATTTT. Translation gives CASGAGGPDTQYF.

The chain is built from TRBV12-3 or TRBV12-4 and TRBJ2-3; 7 positions agree with TRBD1. V was clipped by 5 bases and J by 4 bases; unmatched bases: 15. The CDR3 is 17 amino acids. As DNA, the CDR3 is TGTGCCAGCAGTATAAACCAGCACAGGGGCTTCCCAGATACGCAGTATTTT. Translated: CASSINQHRGFPDTQYF.